The 13 T cell receptor beta chains in this list originate from one sample, sequenced in a study of early T cells in non-severe SARS-CoV-2 infection (dated by TCRdb to the early 2020s). Library preparation was by 5' RACE. The sample was run on a NextSeq 500. TCRdb reran the public reads through fastp at Q25 and MiXCR, keeping productive beta chains. When rows share a CDR3 protein, they turn into one entry using the most common DNA and genes. Across this sample there are around 84,000 distinct CDR3 sequences, with 9% to 13% seen only once. The ten largest clonotypes hold roughly 3% of the sample. The specimen was whole blood. The receptors come from an adult who was a healthcare worker with PCR-confirmed SARS-CoV-2 infection or an uninfected control (not recorded which).

The sample holds many counts of this clonotype. V gene TRBV19 combines with J gene TRBJ1-5; 10 bases map to TRBD1. Germline CDR1 and CDR2: LNHDA and SQIVND (reference sequence). The CDR3 totals 15 residues. Trimming removed 7 bases from V and 2 bases from J; junction bases left unmatched: 5. Here the CDR3 DNA reads TGTGCCAGTATCACCGGGACAGGGGGCAATCAGCCCCAGCATTTT. It is translated as CASITGTGGNQPQHF.

This clonotype was detected only a few times. This chain connects TRBV7-2 to TRBJ2-3; D is unresolved. V lost 1 base, J lost 2 bases, and 16 bases lay in between. The CDR3 has 17 amino acids. From germline, CDR1 is SGHTA and CDR2 FQGNSA. The CDR3 nucleotides are TGTGCCAGCAGCTTAGGGGGTGCAGCGATTGACACAGATACGCAGTATTTT. It yields the protein CASSLGGAAIDTDTQYF.

This clonotype showed up just a few times. The J gene is TRBJ1-1, the V gene TRBV6-1, with D unresolved. V was trimmed by 5 bases and J by 3 bases, leaving 13 bases between them. The CDR3 is 14 amino acids. Germline V gene lookup returns CDR1 MNHNS and CDR2 SASEGT. CDR3 nucleotides: TGTGCCAGCAGTAAGCCACCTCTGGACACTGAAGCTTTCTTT. It translates to CASSKPPLDTEAFF.

At least ten counts were recorded for this clonotype. V gene TRBV20-1 combines with J gene TRBJ1-2, with 7 nucleotides matching TRBD1. The junction had 11 bases not matched to a gene; V was cut back by 6 bases and J by 7 bases. This CDR3 region has 13 residues. Germline V CDR1 and CDR2: DFQATT, SNEGSKA (reference sequence). CDR3 protein: CSANPRQGSGYTF. The CDR3 nucleotides are TGCAGTGCAAACCCCAGACAGGGATCTGGCTACACCTTC.

In this sample, this clonotype turned up a few times. The V call is TRBV9, the J call TRBJ1-1; TRBD1 might be the D (5 bases). The CDR3 extends over 13 amino acids. V lost 4 bases, J lost 1 base, and 8 bases lay in between. Per the germline V gene, CDR1 is SGDLS and CDR2 is YYNGEE. The CDR3 reads CASSYGQNTEAFF. CDR3 in DNA: TGTGCCAGCAGCTACGGACAGAACACTGAAGCTTTCTTT.

The chain employs TRBV4-1 and TRBJ1-2, with TRBD1 as a possible D gene (5 bases). There are 16 residues in the CDR3. Trimming took off 0 bases at V and 6 bases at J, with 17 bases between the two ends. Germline values: CDR1 MGHRA, CDR2 YSYEKL. This chain's CDR3 is CASSQDEAREGHGYTF. The CDR3 DNA sequence: TGCGCCAGCAGCCAAGATGAGGCCAGGGAAGGGCATGGCTACACCTTC.

This clonotype was seen at least ten times. The J gene is TRBJ1-5, the V gene TRBV12-3 or TRBV12-4; no clear D gene. The CDR3 runs 14 residues. V was trimmed by 3 bases and J by 7 bases, leaving 13 bases between them. CDR3 in DNA: TGTGCCAGCAGTTTCGGTAAGGGCAGGCAGCCCCAGCATTTT. Its protein is CASSFGKGRQPQHF.

This clonotype has at least ten counts. The chain couples TRBV11-3 to TRBJ1-4; D remains unclear. Trimming removed 5 bases from V and 2 bases from J, with 15 bases in between. This CDR3 contains 16 residues. Germline V gives CDR1 SGHNT, CDR2 YENEEA. CDR3 nucleotide sequence: TGTGCCAGCAGCGCGAAACGAAGGGCGACTAATGAAAAACTGTTTTTT. Residues: CASSAKRRATNEKLFF.

This clonotype has just a few counts. The chain has TRBV10-3 and TRBJ2-5; D is possibly TRBD1 (5 bases). The CDR3 sequence is 15 residues long. The germline V and J ends were trimmed by 10 bases and 1 base, with 19 bases remaining between them. The germline CDR1 and CDR2 sequences are ENHRY and SYGVKD. The CDR3 sequence is CATSRGHWSQETQYF. The CDR3, as DNA: TGTGCCACCTCCCGCGGACATTGGTCCCAAGAGACCCAGTACTTC.

There are many counts of this clonotype. The CDR3 spells CAADRLYEKLFF. As DNA, the CDR3 is TGTGCCGCGGACAGGCTCTACGAAAAACTGTTTTTT. The rearrangement joins TRBV30 to TRBJ1-4, with 7 bases lining up with TRBD1. Germline CDR1 reads GTSNPN; CDR2 reads SVGIG (reference sequence). Germline trimming cut 8 bases from V and 8 bases from J; bases unmatched to any gene: 8. This CDR3 contains 12 residues. Filled out from reference TRBV30 and TRBJ1-4, the complete variable domain reads SQTIHQWPATLVQPVGSPLSLECTVEGTSNPNLYWYRQAAGRGLQLLFYSVGIGQISSEVPQNLSASRPQDRQFILSSKKLLLSDSGFYLCAADRLYEKLFFGSGTQLSVL.

This clonotype has a handful of counts. The chain employs TRBV27 and TRBJ2-3, with D unclear. The CDR3 is 12 amino acids. The germline V gene has CDR1 MNHEY and CDR2 SMNVEV (reference sequence). V shed 2 bases and J shed 8 bases, with 8 bases lying between them. CDR3 sequence (DNA): TGTGCCAGCAGTTTAAATATCGGTACGCAGTATTTT. This codes for CASSLNIGTQYF.

This clonotype was seen ten or more times. The genes are TRBV7-8 and TRBJ1-1, with D maybe TRBD1 (6 bases). The CDR3 is made up of 16 amino acids. Trimming shortened V by 5 bases and J by 6 bases, and 22 bases separated the two germline ends. Germline values: CDR1 SGHVS, CDR2 FQNEAQ. The CDR3 DNA reads TGTGCCAGCAGCCCACCAAGATTACAGGGTTGGTCTGAAGCTTTCTTT. It codes for CASSPPRLQGWSEAFF.

In its sample, this clonotype was seen many times. The chain joins TRBV13 to TRBJ2-7; 11 nucleotides match TRBD1. CDR1 and CDR2 from the germline V gene are PRHDT and FYEKMQ (reference sequence). The CDR3 extends over 15 amino acids. Trimming removed 4 bases from V and 2 bases from J; junction bases left unmatched: 4. The CDR3 here is CASSSRDRGAYEQYF. CDR3 in DNA: TGTGCCAGCAGCTCCCGGGACAGGGGGGCCTACGAGCAGTACTTC.